A selection of T cell receptor beta chains follows, all from one sample in a study of identical twins. TCRdb used MiXCR to reprocess the 5' RACE reads, holding one entry per CDR3 protein. The sample has 450,000 to 500,000 distinct CDR3 sequences; roughly 13% are singletons. The sample was also reused in another study, on yellow fever vaccine responses in identical twins.

Sequencing was performed on CD4+ T cells sorted from blood. The source of these receptors is a woman in her late teens or twenties in good health. Both conserved end residues are trimmed from each CDR3. The order of the fields is CDR3 protein, clone size, V gene, J gene. Rows may omit the clone size; those that give it use once, few, many or a size class.

cdr3_aa: ASSYTSGRSSYNEQF
clone_size: few
v_call: TRBV6-2/TRBV6-3
j_call: TRBJ2-1

cdr3_aa: ASSLGEGRRDTQY
clone_size: few
v_call: TRBV11-3
j_call: TRBJ2-3

cdr3_aa: ASSQAWITSGANVLT
clone_size: many
v_call: TRBV4-3
j_call: TRBJ2-6

cdr3_aa: ASSPLVWAYNEQF
clone_size: many
v_call: TRBV14
j_call: TRBJ2-1

cdr3_aa: SVERAHTDTQY
clone_size: .
v_call: TRBV29-1
j_call: TRBJ2-3

cdr3_aa: ASSLDRTNYGYT
clone_size: .
v_call: TRBV7-2
j_call: TRBJ1-2

cdr3_aa: ASSYQSTSGSRRF
clone_size: .
v_call: TRBV6-5
j_call: TRBJ2-1

cdr3_aa: ASSYPTGGNQPQH
clone_size: .
v_call: TRBV6-8
j_call: TRBJ1-5

cdr3_aa: ASSQDAGQGFQETQY
clone_size: few
v_call: TRBV4-3
j_call: TRBJ2-5

cdr3_aa: ASSLRVSPSYEQY
clone_size: .
v_call: TRBV27
j_call: TRBJ2-7

cdr3_aa: ASTLTGVADTQY
clone_size: many
v_call: TRBV12-3/TRBV12-4
j_call: TRBJ2-3

cdr3_aa: AISERTSGGLGANVLT
clone_size: many
v_call: TRBV10-3
j_call: TRBJ2-6

cdr3_aa: ASSQTGTVGANINSPLH
clone_size: .
v_call: TRBV4-2
j_call: TRBJ1-6

cdr3_aa: ASTRRENTEAF
clone_size: .
v_call: TRBV6-1
j_call: TRBJ1-1